Presented here are 30 T cell receptor beta chains from one specimen sequenced in a study of OX40 agonist ivuxolimab in advanced cancers. Measured with immunoSEQ multiplex PCR; TCRdb has only the in-frame clones, and not every one. The profile shows 98,000 or so clones, around 90% of them singletons. Sequenced material: CD4+ or CD8+ T cells sorted from blood, taken in a trial of the OX40 agonist ivuxolimab. The source of these receptors is an adult with an advanced solid tumor such as melanoma, head and neck, liver or kidney cancer.

This chain joins TRBV7-8 and TRBJ2-5, with D hard to call. The germline CDR1 and CDR2 sequences are SGHVS and FQNEAQ. The CDR3 is made up of 11 amino acids. The V end was cut by 2 bases, the J end by 6 bases, with 4 bases between. CDR3 coding DNA: TGTGCCAGCAGCTTACAAAAGACCCAGTACTTC. Its translation is CASSLQKTQYF.

The chain joins TRBV4-1 to TRBJ1-4, with D maybe TRBD1 (5 bases). V gave up 1 base and J gave up 5 bases, with 14 bases separating them. The germline CDR1 and CDR2 sequences are MGHRA and YSYEKL. This CDR3 has 16 amino acids. Written as DNA, the CDR3 is TGCGCCAGCAGCCAAGCGGAGACAGAAACAAATGAAAAACTGTTTTTT. This codes for CASSQAETETNEKLFF.

The chain joins TRBV5-6 to TRBJ1-3, with D perhaps matching TRBD1 (6 bases). Germline V gene data show CDR1 as SGHDT and CDR2 as YYEEEE. The germline V and J ends were trimmed by 4 bases and 4 bases, with 12 bases remaining between them. The CDR3 runs 14 residues. CDR3 in DNA: TGTGCCAGCAGCGTACAGGGTCCCGGAAACACCATATATTTT. As protein: CASSVQGPGNTIYF. Full variable domain (outside the CDR3, taken from reference TRBV5-6 and TRBJ1-3): DAGVTQSPTHLIKTRGQQVTLRCSPKSGHDTVSWYQQALGQGPQFIFQYYEEEERQRGNFPDRFSGHQFPNYSSELNVNALLLGDSALYLCASSVQGPGNTIYFGEGSWLTVV.

This chain links TRBV7-6 with TRBJ2-3; the D is unclear. V was clipped by 2 bases and J by 0 bases, with 12 bases between them. This CDR3 has 16 residues. Germline CDR1 is SGHVS and CDR2 is FNYEAQ. The CDR3 DNA sequence: TGTGCCAGCAGCTTATTTGGTGGTTCTAGCACAGATACGCAGTATTTT. Translating gives CASSLFGGSSTDTQYF.

V and J are TRBV5-1 and TRBJ2-5; D unclear. The CDR3 is 16 residues long. Germline V gene sequence: CDR1 SGHRS, CDR2 YFSETQ. Trimming pared 0 bases from V and 4 bases from J, leaving 16 bases between. CDR3 coding DNA: TGCGCCAGCAGCTTGGAATCAGGTGAAAGGTCAGAGACCCAGTACTTC. This gives the protein CASSLESGERSETQYF.

This clone was counted once. V gene TRBV5-4 combines with J gene TRBJ2-5; TRBD2 matches at 9 bases. This CDR3 has 16 amino acids. The junction had 7 bases not matched to a gene; V was cut back by 0 bases and J by 4 bases. Looked up from germline, CDR1 is SGHNT and CDR2 is YYREEE (reference sequence). In nucleotides, the CDR3 is TGTGCCAGCAGCTTGGTGATAGCGGGAGTTGGAGAGACCCAGTACTTC. It specifies CASSLVIAGVGETQYF.

The CDR3 nucleotides read TGTGCCAGCAGCCCGTCCTTTAGAAACACCATATATTTT. Its protein is CASSPSFRNTIYF. J is TRBJ1-3 and V is TRBV7-2, with D uncertain. The germline V gene has CDR1 SGHTA and CDR2 FQGNSA. Trimming stripped 5 bases from V and 5 bases from J, with 10 bases between. This CDR3 contains 13 residues.

This chain links TRBV7-3 with TRBJ2-3, with 8 nucleotides matching TRBD2. Germline CDR1 and CDR2: SGHTA and FQGTGA. CDR3 length: 17 residues. With 5 bases clipped from V and 3 bases from J, the junction kept 13 bases outside the gene matches. CDR3 in amino acids: CASSAIPGLAVTDTQYF. The CDR3 DNA is TGTGCCAGCAGCGCAATTCCCGGACTAGCAGTTACAGATACGCAGTATTTT.

V and J are TRBV7-6 and TRBJ2-7; D remains ambiguous. Germline V CDR1 and CDR2: SGHVS, FNYEAQ. V was shortened by 0 bases and J by 5 bases, with 2 bases between the two germline ends. CDR3 length: 11 residues. The CDR3 DNA sequence: TGTGCCAGCAGCTTAGCGGACGAGCAGTACTTC. Protein: CASSLADEQYF.

The CDR3 DNA sequence: TGTGCCATCAGTGACACCGGGACCTCTAACTATGGCTACACCTTC. It codes for CAISDTGTSNYGYTF. V gene TRBV10-3 combines with J gene TRBJ1-2; weak D call: TRBD1 (5 bases). Germline CDR1 is ENHRY and CDR2 is SYGVKD. Trimming removed 3 bases at V and 0 bases at J, with 11 bases between. This CDR3 contains 15 residues.

This chain links TRBV7-9 with TRBJ2-1; TRBD2 might be the D (5 bases). The germline V and J ends were trimmed by 4 bases and 3 bases, with 16 bases remaining between them. This CDR3 comprises 16 residues. In germline, CDR1 is SEHNR, CDR2 FQNEAQ (reference sequence). The CDR3 is CASSSTVSGYYNEQFF. The CDR3, as DNA: TGTGCCAGCAGCTCCACAGTCAGCGGCTACTACAATGAGCAGTTCTTC.

The chain uses TRBV19 and TRBJ1-2; the D is unclear. CDR1 and CDR2 from the germline V gene are LNHDA and SQIVND (reference sequence). The V end lost 5 bases, the J end lost 1 base, and 11 bases lay between the germline ends. The CDR3 loop spans 14 amino acids. CDR3 DNA: TGTGCCAGTAGTCCCGCTTGGGGTAACTATGGCTACACCTTC. This gives the protein CASSPAWGNYGYTF.

In its sample, this clone was seen a few times. The chain has TRBV19 and TRBJ2-5; possible D gene TRBD2, 5 bases. Germline CDR1 LNHDA, CDR2 SQIVND (reference sequence). The V gene lost 3 bases and the J gene lost 4 bases, with 12 bases spanning the gap. The CDR3 spans 14 residues. DNA for the CDR3: TGTGCCAGTAGTATCACTAGTATCGGAGAGACCCAGTACTTC. Its translation: CASSITSIGETQYF. Filled out from reference TRBV19 and TRBJ2-5, the complete variable domain reads DGGITQSPKYLFRKEGQNVTLSCEQNLNHDAMYWYRQDPGQGLRLIYYSQIVNDFQKGDIAEGYSVSREKKESFPLTVTSAQKNPTAFYLCASSITSIGETQYFGPGTRLLVL.

The chain has TRBV27 and TRBJ1-2; D call uncertain. Trimming left V 3 bases short and J 4 bases short, with 12 bases between. Germline V gene sequence: CDR1 MNHEY, CDR2 SMNVEV (reference sequence). CDR3 length: 14 amino acids. The CDR3 bases are TGTGCCAGCAGTTTCTCTCAAGGGTCCTATGGCTACACCTTC. Amino acid sequence: CASSFSQGSYGYTF.

Regarding this clone: The sample holds other DNA sequences that translate to the same CDR3. This chain links TRBV9 with TRBJ2-5, with TRBD1 identical over 7 bases. The CDR3 has 14 amino acids. From germline, CDR1 is SGDLS and CDR2 YYNGEE. Trimming cost V 0 bases and J 3 bases; bases outside gene matches: 2. The CDR3 nucleotides read TGTGCCAGCAGCGTAGGACAGGGTAAAGAGACCCAGTACTTC. Protein sequence: CASSVGQGKETQYF. The full variable domain, in which reference TRBV9 and TRBJ2-5 provide the parts outside the CDR3, is DSGVTQTPKHLITATGQRVTLRCSPRSGDLSVYWYQQSLDQGLQFLIQYYNGEERAKGNILERFSAQQFPDLHSELNLSSLELGDSALYFCASSVGQGKETQYFGPGTRLLVL.

The CDR3, as DNA: TGTGCCCGCCGGGACAGGGGCGTTTTAACCAAAAACATTCAGTACTTC. Translating gives CARRDRGVLTKNIQYF. The chain recombines TRBV21-1 with TRBJ2-4; TRBD1, the table's D call, was not compared with the DNA. TRBV21-1 is a pseudogene segment. The CDR3 sequence is 16 residues long.

With regard to this clone: One end of the junction is discordant with germline, which a read error may explain. Other DNA sequences in this specimen translate into the identical CDR3. J is TRBJ1-2 and V is TRBV12-5; 8 bases agree with TRBD1. The CDR3 is made up of 18 amino acids. Germline V lookup: CDR1 LGHNT, CDR2 FRNRAP. The DNA for the CDR3 is TGCGCTAGTGGTTCCCCCCCCGGGACAGGCGGATACAACTATGGCTACACCTTC. Translated, it gives CASGSPPGTGGYNYGYTF.

This chain uses TRBV7-9 with TRBJ1-2; D is unresolved. Trimming pared 5 bases from V and 1 base from J, leaving 17 bases between. Germline V gene sequence: CDR1 SEHNR, CDR2 FQNEAQ (reference sequence). This CDR3 region has 16 residues. The CDR3 bases are TGTGCCAGCAGCCCTCTCGGGCGGCTCATTAACTATGGCTACACCTTC. Translating gives CASSPLGRLINYGYTF.

The chain joins TRBV19 to TRBJ1-1; 10 nucleotides align to TRBD1. There are 14 residues in the CDR3. J gave up 3 bases and V 8 bases, and 6 bases lay outside the gene matches. Germline-derived CDR1 and CDR2 are LNHDA and SQIVND (reference sequence). CDR3 sequence (DNA): TGTGCCAGTGTCTCGGGACAGGGGCACACTGAAGCTTTCTTT. Its translation is CASVSGQGHTEAFF.

V and J are TRBV11-3 and TRBJ2-5; D may be TRBD1 or TRBD2 (5 bases each). The J call is in doubt because the DNA end fits TRBJ2-7 better. This CDR3 region has 15 residues. The V gene's germline CDR1 is SGHNT and CDR2 YENEEA. In DNA form, the CDR3 reads TGTGCCAGCAGCCTGCCGGGACCAAGCTCCTACGAGCAGTACTTC. Amino acid sequence: CASSLPGPSSYEQYF.

The V call is TRBV13, the J call TRBJ1-2; possibly TRBD1 for D (6 bases). The CDR3 is 14 residues long. The germline V gene has CDR1 PRHDT and CDR2 FYEKMQ (reference sequence). Trimming removed 5 bases at V and 2 bases at J, with 12 bases between. The DNA of the CDR3 is TGTGCCAGCAGCCGGGACACTGTCAACTATGGCTACACCTTC. It yields the protein CASSRDTVNYGYTF.

This chain uses TRBV5-4 with TRBJ1-2; TRBD1 aligns across 7 bases. Germline V gene data show CDR1 as SGHNT and CDR2 as YYREEE (reference sequence). The CDR3 has 15 amino acids. V dropped 0 bases and J dropped 3; count of bases not matched to a gene: 5. CDR3 bases: TGTGCCAGCAGCTTGGAGGAGGGGGCTTACTATGGCTACACCTTC. This translates into CASSLEEGAYYGYTF.

V gene TRBV11-3 combines with J gene TRBJ1-1; 7 positions match TRBD1. The CDR3 is 14 residues long. Germline CDR1 and CDR2: SGHNT and YENEEA. J gave up 2 bases and V 4 bases, and 4 bases lay outside the gene matches. CDR3 nucleotide sequence: TGTGCCAGCAGCTCAGGGACAGATAACACTGAAGCTTTCTTT. It encodes CASSSGTDNTEAFF.

The V gene is TRBV6-5, the J gene TRBJ2-1; possibly TRBD2 for D (5 bases). V lost 0 bases and J lost 0, with 9 bases in between. The CDR3 runs 16 residues. Germline V gives CDR1 MNHEY, CDR2 SVGAGI. CDR3 sequence (DNA): TGTGCCAGCAGTTACTCGAGCGGTAGCTCCTACAATGAGCAGTTCTTC. Its protein product is CASSYSSGSSYNEQFF.

This clone has a single count. This sequence joins TRBV9 and TRBJ2-7, with D perhaps given as TRBD1 or TRBD2 (5 bases each). CDR3 size: 13 residues. Per the germline V gene, CDR1 is SGDLS and CDR2 is YYNGEE. V dropped 2 bases and J dropped 0 bases, with 6 bases sitting between them. CDR3 sequence reads: CASSVGDSYEQYF. The CDR3 DNA reads TGTGCCAGCAGCGTGGGGGACTCCTACGAGCAGTACTTC.

The chain links TRBV5-1 to TRBJ2-7, with 7 bases that match TRBD1. The CDR3 loop spans 14 amino acids. V dropped 1 base and J dropped 1; count of bases not matched to a gene: 2. CDR1 SGHRS and CDR2 YFSETQ come from the germline V gene. The CDR3 DNA follows: TGCGCCAGCAGCTTGACAGGGGAGTCCTACGAGCAGTACTTC. This codes for CASSLTGESYEQYF.

Remarks on this clone: The same CDR3 can be traced to other DNA sequences in this sample. The chain recombines TRBV6-5 with TRBJ2-2, with 10 nucleotides matching TRBD2. Trimming removed 10 bases from V and 6 bases from J; junction bases left unmatched: 5. The CDR3 contains 13 residues. The V gene's germline CDR1 is MNHEY and CDR2 SVGAGI. Written as DNA, the CDR3 is TGTGCCACCAGGAGCGGGAGGGCCGGGGAGCTGTTTTTT. Translation gives CATRSGRAGELFF.

The gene calls are TRBV11-2 and TRBJ2-7; TRBD2 matches 8 bases. CDR1 SGHAT and CDR2 FQNNGV come from the germline V gene. V trimming: 6 bases; J trimming: 3 bases; junction bases outside the gene matches: 13. The CDR3 runs 16 residues. The CDR3 here is CASRIPGTSGNYEQYF. The CDR3, as DNA: TGTGCCAGCAGGATCCCCGGGACTAGTGGGAACTACGAGCAGTACTTC.

The chain recombines TRBV15 with TRBJ2-3; 7 bases map to TRBD1. Germline V lookup: CDR1 LNHNV, CDR2 YYDKDF (reference sequence). J lost 4 bases, V lost 5 bases, and 12 bases had no gene match. This CDR3 contains 16 residues. CDR3 sequence reads: CATSPHGTASADTQYF. The CDR3 DNA sequence: TGTGCCACCAGCCCACACGGGACAGCCTCCGCAGATACGCAGTATTTT.

The V gene is TRBV14, the J gene TRBJ1-1, with D unclear. Trimming removed 4 bases at V and 1 base at J, with 10 bases between. CDR1 is SGHDN and CDR2 is FVKESK in the germline V gene. The CDR3 totals 14 residues. The CDR3, as DNA: TGTGCCAGCAGCCGTCTCCCAGGGAACACTGAAGCTTTCTTT. This gives the protein CASSRLPGNTEAFF.